Listed below are T cell receptor beta chains from one sample, sequenced in a study of OX40 agonist ivuxolimab in advanced cancers. Assay: immunoSEQ multiplex PCR; the TCRdb copy retains only in-frame clones and omits some. The sample lists some 110,000 clones; less than 95% were seen once. The source was CD4+ or CD8+ T cells sorted from blood, collected in a trial of the OX40 agonist ivuxolimab. These receptors came from an adult with an advanced solid tumor such as melanoma, head and neck, liver or kidney cancer. Each CDR3 is given with its conserved first and last residue. Fields, in order: V gene, J gene, CDR3 protein.

>TRBV6-6|TRBJ2-1
CASRSTGTSGENEQFF
>TRBV6-5|TRBJ2-1
CASSLLAGGSRGEQFF
>TRBV7-9|TRBJ2-5
CASSLDGTGLKTQYF
>TRBV27|TRBJ2-1
CASSPARTAGNEQFF
>TRBV7-8|TRBJ1-2
CASSLASRTGYGYTF
>TRBV18|TRBJ2-5
CASSPRMMTRGQETQYF
>TRBV5-1|TRBJ1-2
CASSPGQPGGYGYTF
>TRBV9|TRBJ1-4
CASSAHRGREEKLFF
>TRBV9|TRBJ1-1
CASSADTGKSMNTEAFF
>TRBV10-1|TRBJ2-7
CASSEGQGRSYEQYF
>TRBV9|TRBJ2-3
CASSVGGLAGLNTQYF
>TRBV5-5|TRBJ1-5
CASSLYGDQPQHF
>TRBV7-8|TRBJ2-3
CASSLPGGNTDTQYF
>TRBV5-1|TRBJ2-1
CASSLGTDYNEQFF
>TRBV18|TRBJ2-2
CASSPQGANTGELFF
>TRBV2|TRBJ1-1
CASTYRQMNTEAFF
>TRBV2|TRBJ2-1
CASSERRGPTFF
>TRBV7-6|TRBJ2-5
CASSLQGTSLETQYF
>TRBV12-2|TRBJ1-6
CASRLNRRNSPLHF
>TRBV27|TRBJ2-7
CASSIGTIYEQYF
>TRBV4-3|TRBJ2-5
CASSQGRDGGSETQYF
>TRBV10-3|TRBJ2-1
CAIRSGVGGDEQFF
>TRBV2|TRBJ2-4
CASSESSQYF
>TRBV28|TRBJ2-2
CASRVPGQGSGELFF
>TRBV7-2|TRBJ1-2
CASSLGRGTGGHGYTF
>TRBV7-2|TRBJ1-1
CASSFGHQNTEAFF
>TRBV5-8|TRBJ1-4
CASSLAAGGEKLFF
>TRBV11-2|TRBJ1-1
CASSSAKGTEAFF
>TRBV5-6|TRBJ2-1
CASTAPGTALEQFF
>TRBV20-1|TRBJ2-7
CVWTGAYEQYF
>TRBV6-5|TRBJ1-5
CASSYGRENQPQHF
>TRBV10-3|TRBJ2-7
CAIRSRDRVYEQYF
>TRBV6-1|TRBJ2-7
CASSITGNRVYEQYF
>TRBV19|TRBJ1-5
CASKSPRTGGLLNSNQPQHF
>TRBV5-5|TRBJ2-7
CASSVEWGSYEQYF
>TRBV30|TRBJ1-2
CAWSRGPKNYGYTF
>TRBV7-2|TRBJ2-5
CASSLAGRGEETQYF
>TRBV29-1|TRBJ2-1
CSVTITGRHNEQFF
>TRBV9|TRBJ2-7
CASSAGQGNYEQYF
>TRBV6-5|TRBJ2-7
CASSLASTGYEQYF
>TRBV7-9|TRBJ2-1
CASSLDRVGEQFF
>TRBV4-1|TRBJ2-3
CASSPRIAGGTDTQYF
>TRBV28|TRBJ2-4
CASSLRGAPYF
>TRBV18|TRBJ1-1
CASSPYSGQEGRKVTEAFF
>TRBV6-1|TRBJ2-7
CASKIGGSATYEQYF
>TRBV5-4|TRBJ2-5
CASSRAGGRETQYF
>TRBV7-7|TRBJ2-5
CASSLGAGGRETQYF
>TRBV7-2|TRBJ2-3
CASSFLPGQGTQYF
>TRBV7-9|TRBJ1-4
CASSVGANEKLFF
>TRBV28|TRBJ1-2
CASSSVSLGYTF
>TRBV11-2|TRBJ2-7
CASSFRTSLSYEQYF
>TRBV12-5|TRBJ2-4
CASAPSLAKNIQYF
>TRBV7-3|TRBJ2-6
CASSPQTSGANVLTF
>TRBV6-4|TRBJ2-3
CASSAFPGLPGTDTQYF
>TRBV5-1|TRBJ1-6
CASSLVGGSPLHF
>TRBV28|TRBJ2-7
CASSLSTAGSYEQYF
>TRBV27|TRBJ2-1
CASSNEVSPKFF
>TRBV4-1|TRBJ2-1
CASSFQRGGPDEQFF
>TRBV10-1|TRBJ1-4
CASSQGTEKLFF
>TRBV5-8|TRBJ1-2
CASSMDRGYYGYTF